This is a list of T cell receptor beta chains from one sample in a study of T cell responses to AZD1222 COVID-19 vaccine. TCRdb's copy holds only in-frame clones and misses some; the assay was immunoSEQ multiplex PCR. The sample holds approximately 170,000 clones, around 91% seen once. The source was peripheral blood, collected on day 0 of AZD1222 vaccination. These receptors were collected from an adult in good health. Each CDR3 is given with its conserved first and last residue. Fields, in order: V gene, D gene, J gene, clone size, CDR3 DNA, CDR3 protein. The D gene is left open where the match is weak. Size is omitted from some rows. Given values are once, few, many or a class for expanded clones.

V: TRBV4-1
D: TRBD2
J: TRBJ2-2
size: -
DNA: TGCGCCAGCAGCCAAGGGGCGGGGGGCCCGAACACCGGGGAGCTGTTTTTT
CDR3: CASSQGAGGPNTGELFF

V: TRBV6-5
D: TRBD1
J: TRBJ1-2
size: -
DNA: TGTGCCAGCAGTTACGGGACAGGGGCCAACTATGGCTACACCTTC
CDR3: CASSYGTGANYGYTF

V: TRBV5-6
D: -
J: TRBJ2-5
size: -
DNA: TGTGCCAGCAGCGAGGGCGGGGAAGAGACCCAGTACTTC
CDR3: CASSEGGEETQYF

V: TRBV4-2
D: -
J: TRBJ1-4
size: once
DNA: TGTGCCAGCAGCCAAGATCGGGGGCGCGGGGAAAAACTGTTTTTT
CDR3: CASSQDRGRGEKLFF

V: TRBV29-1
D: TRBD1
J: TRBJ1-1
size: -
DNA: TGCAGCGTTGCCGGTGCGGGACAGGGGAGGATAGGCACTGAAGCTTTCTTT
CDR3: CSVAGAGQGRIGTEAFF

V: TRBV7-8
D: TRBD1
J: TRBJ2-4
size: -
DNA: TGTGCCAGCAGCTCGACAGGGGGCCTAAGATTAACCCCCGGGACCAAAAACATTCAGTACTTC
CDR3: CASSSTGGLRLTPGTKNIQYF

V: TRBV7-2
D: TRBD2
J: TRBJ2-7
size: -
DNA: TGTGCCAGCAGCTTGGGACTAGCGATCTACGAGCAGTACTTC
CDR3: CASSLGLAIYEQYF

V: TRBV5-1
D: -
J: TRBJ1-5
size: -
DNA: TGCGCCAGCAGCTTGGAGGGCGAGGGCAATCAGCCCCAGCATTTT
CDR3: CASSLEGEGNQPQHF

V: TRBV7-2
D: -
J: TRBJ1-4
size: -
DNA: TGTGCCAGCAGCTTAGTCATCCCAGGGAAACTGTTTTTT
CDR3: CASSLVIPGKLFF

V: TRBV20-1
D: -
J: TRBJ1-1
size: -
DNA: TGCAGTGCTAGTTTTAGCGCGGGGGAAGAAGCTTTCTTT
CDR3: CSASFSAGEEAFF

V: TRBV30
D: -
J: TRBJ1-2
size: -
DNA: TGTGCCTGGAGAATCCCAGGGTCTGGCTACACCTTC
CDR3: CAWRIPGSGYTF

V: TRBV19
D: TRBD1
J: TRBJ1-2
size: -
DNA: TGTGCCAGTAGGAGGGACAGCGCTAACTATGGCTACACCTTC
CDR3: CASRRDSANYGYTF

V: TRBV4-2
D: -
J: TRBJ1-2
size: -
DNA: TGTGCCAGCAGCCAAGGATATGGCTACACCTTC
CDR3: CASSQGYGYTF

V: TRBV6-5
D: -
J: TRBJ2-3
size: -
DNA: TGTGCCAGCGGGGAGAGTGGGGATACGCAGTATTTT
CDR3: CASGESGDTQYF

V: TRBV5-5
D: -
J: TRBJ2-5
size: -
DNA: TGTGCCAGCAGTAGTACCGGGACACCAACCCAAGAGACCCAGTACTTC
CDR3: CASSSTGTPTQETQYF

V: TRBV19
D: -
J: TRBJ1-1
size: -
DNA: TGTGCCAGTAATAACTATGTGGCAGACACTGAAGCTTTCTTT
CDR3: CASNNYVADTEAFF

V: TRBV5-1
D: -
J: TRBJ2-7
size: -
DNA: TGCGCCAGCAGCTTGGGGTGGGGGGCCCCCTACGAGCAGTACTTC
CDR3: CASSLGWGAPYEQYF

V: TRBV2
D: -
J: TRBJ2-5
size: -
DNA: TGTGCCAGCAGGGAGACAGGAGCCCAAGAGACCCAGTACTTC
CDR3: CASRETGAQETQYF

V: TRBV4-1
D: -
J: TRBJ1-3
size: -
DNA: TGCGCCAGCAGCCAAGATGTCAAAAACACCATATATTTT
CDR3: CASSQDVKNTIYF

V: TRBV10-2
D: -
J: TRBJ2-3
size: -
DNA: TGCGCCAGCAGTGAGGCGGGGGATACGCAGTATTTT
CDR3: CASSEAGDTQYF

V: TRBV9
D: -
J: TRBJ2-1
size: -
DNA: TGTGCCAGCAGCGCGGAAGGCATACTGGATGAGCAGTTCTTC
CDR3: CASSAEGILDEQFF

V: TRBV6-5
D: -
J: TRBJ1-1
size: -
DNA: TGTGCCAGCAGATGGACAGAAGCTTTCTTT
CDR3: CASRWTEAFF

V: TRBV7-9
D: -
J: TRBJ2-1
size: -
DNA: TGTGCCAGCAGTGTCACGGGGGCGACCTACAATGAGCAGTTCTTC
CDR3: CASSVTGATYNEQFF

V: TRBV4-3
D: -
J: TRBJ2-2
size: -
DNA: TGCGCCAGCAGCCAAATTGGGGGGCGACGGACCGGGGAGCTGTTTTTT
CDR3: CASSQIGGRRTGELFF

V: TRBV19
D: -
J: TRBJ1-1
size: once
DNA: TGTGCCAGTAGTATAGATCTCGAGGGGGGGAACACTGAAGCTTTCTTT
CDR3: CASSIDLEGGNTEAFF

V: TRBV18
D: TRBD1
J: TRBJ1-2
size: -
DNA: TGTGCCAGCTCCCCCGGGACAGGGTCCCAATATGGCTACACCTTC
CDR3: CASSPGTGSQYGYTF

V: TRBV5-1
D: -
J: TRBJ1-1
size: -
DNA: TGCGCCAGCACTATGGAGGCGGGAAACACTGAAGCTTTCTTT
CDR3: CASTMEAGNTEAFF

V: TRBV4-1
D: -
J: TRBJ1-3
size: -
DNA: TGCGCCAGCAGCCGCCTCTTTATCGGAAACACCATATATTTT
CDR3: CASSRLFIGNTIYF

V: TRBV5-1
D: -
J: TRBJ1-6
size: -
DNA: TGCGCCAGCAGCTTACAGGATCCTGATTCACCCCTCCACTTT
CDR3: CASSLQDPDSPLHF

V: TRBV5-5
D: TRBD1
J: TRBJ2-7
size: few
DNA: TGTGCCAGCAGACAAAGACCGGGACAGGGGCTTGAGCAGTACTTC
CDR3: CASRQRPGQGLEQYF

V: TRBV30
D: TRBD1
J: TRBJ1-2
size: -
DNA: TGTGCCTGGAGCAAGGGACAGGCCCCCCGGCGCTACACCTTC
CDR3: CAWSKGQAPRRYTF

V: TRBV6-5
D: TRBD1
J: TRBJ1-4
size: -
DNA: TGTGCCAGCAGAAAACAGGGGGGAGAGGAAAAACTGTTTTTT
CDR3: CASRKQGGEEKLFF

V: TRBV6-5
D: -
J: TRBJ1-5
size: few
DNA: TGTGCCAGCAGAAGAACAGGGCCCGTTCAGCCCCAGCATTTT
CDR3: CASRRTGPVQPQHF

V: TRBV5-1
D: TRBD2
J: TRBJ2-3
size: -
DNA: TGCGCCAGCAGCCGCCCGGATAGCGGGGGGCCAGATACGCAGTATTTT
CDR3: CASSRPDSGGPDTQYF

V: TRBV5-1
D: TRBD2
J: TRBJ2-3
size: -
DNA: TGCGCCAGCAGCGGAGGCGGGACGGGGGGGTCAGATACGCAGTATTTT
CDR3: CASSGGGTGGSDTQYF

V: TRBV28
D: -
J: TRBJ1-1
size: -
DNA: TGTGCCAGCAGTGCCTTCGGACGGGGGAACACTGAAGCTTTCTTT
CDR3: CASSAFGRGNTEAFF

V: TRBV2
D: -
J: TRBJ1-6
size: -
DNA: TGTGCCAGCAGTGAGTCGAGGTTGGATTCACCCCTCCACTTT
CDR3: CASSESRLDSPLHF